Below, 32 T cell receptor beta chains from the same sample are listed, as sequenced in a study of cytomegalovirus exposure and HLA in healthy donors. PCR involved 60 Vbeta and 13 Jbeta primers. Clones were read by immunoSEQ multiplex PCR, and TCRdb kept only the in-frame ones, dropping some. The sample includes 85,000 to 130,000 clones, about 80% of them seen just once. Sequencing was done on a sample of PBMCs. The source is a female donor in good health and CMV-seropositive.

This clone was seen more than once but under ten times. The rearrangement uses TRBV30 and TRBJ2-1, with D tentatively TRBD2 (6 bases). Trimming pared 3 bases from V and 0 bases from J, leaving 18 bases between. The CDR3 covers 17 residues. Germline CDR1 GTSNPN, CDR2 SVGIG (reference sequence). The CDR3 spells CAWSRGVGRGSYNEQFF. CDR3 nucleotide sequence: TGTGCCTGGAGCCGGGGAGTTGGGCGGGGCTCCTACAATGAGCAGTTCTTC. Using reference TRBV30 and TRBJ2-1 for the parts outside the CDR3, the full variable domain is SQTIHQWPATLVQPVGSPLSLECTVEGTSNPNLYWYRQAAGRGLQLLFYSVGIGQISSEVPQNLSASRPQDRQFILSSKKLLLSDSGFYLCAWSRGVGRGSYNEQFFGPGTRLTVL.

The chain uses TRBV6-4 and TRBJ1-2; a weak D match, TRBD1 (5 bases). Between the trimmed V and J ends, which lost 6 bases and 0 bases, there was a span of 11 bases. There are 14 residues in the CDR3. Looked up from germline, CDR1 is MRHNA and CDR2 is SNTAGT. Written as DNA, the CDR3 is TGTGCCAGCAGACAAACAGGAGCTAACTATGGCTACACCTTC. The encoded protein is CASRQTGANYGYTF.

The sample holds one count of this clone. V is TRBV7-9 and J is TRBJ1-3, with 9 bases identical to TRBD1. The CDR3 is 15 amino acids. The V gene's germline CDR1 is SEHNR and CDR2 FQNEAQ (reference sequence). J lost 4 bases, V lost 8 bases, and 9 bases had no gene match. The CDR3: CASASQGALGNTIYF. For the CDR3, the DNA is TGTGCCAGCGCCTCACAGGGGGCGCTCGGAAACACCATATATTTT.

This clone turned up a few times. This sequence joins TRBV15 and TRBJ1-5, with D unclear. The V end lost 0 bases, the J end lost 0 bases, and 9 bases lay between the germline ends. Germline V CDR1 and CDR2: LNHNV, YYDKDF (reference sequence). The CDR3 is 16 amino acids. CDR3 loop: CATSRDQSLSNQPQHF. The CDR3 DNA sequence: TGTGCCACCAGCAGAGATCAGTCCCTTAGCAATCAGCCCCAGCATTTT.

This chain connects TRBV18 to TRBJ1-6; 11 bases match TRBD1. The germline gives CDR1 KGHSH, CDR2 LQKENI. J was trimmed by 8 bases and V by 1 base; bases with no gene match: 4. This CDR3 spans 16 amino acids. Here the CDR3 reads CASSPLGQGAHSPLHF. CDR3 sequence (DNA): TGTGCCAGCTCACCACTCGGACAGGGGGCACATTCACCCCTCCACTTT.

The gene calls are TRBV9 and TRBJ1-3; D perhaps matches TRBD1 (5 bases). Trimming took 0 bases from V and 7 from J, leaving 14 bases between them. The CDR3 has 15 residues. Germline V gene lookup returns CDR1 SGDLS and CDR2 YYNGEE. CDR3 amino acids: CASSVADSRANTIYF. DNA of the CDR3: TGTGCCAGCAGCGTAGCTGACAGCCGCGCTAACACCATATATTTT.

The V call is TRBV19, the J call TRBJ1-1, with TRBD1 as a possible D gene (5 bases). Per germline, CDR1 LNHDA and CDR2 SQIVND (reference sequence). V gave up 7 bases and J gave up 5 bases, with 14 bases separating them. The CDR3 runs to 13 residues. The CDR3 region is CASIIRGGTEAFF. The CDR3 region has the DNA TGTGCCAGTATCATACGGGGGGGTACTGAAGCTTTCTTT.

The chain links TRBV2 to TRBJ2-7; TRBD2 matches at 14 bases. This CDR3 has 19 residues. Trimming cost V 4 bases and J 2 bases; bases outside gene matches: 13. Germline V gene sequence: CDR1 SNHLY, CDR2 FYNNEI. The CDR3 region has the DNA TGTGCCAGCAGTGCTTCCGGGACTAGCGGGGGCGAACATACCTACGAGCAGTACTTC. Amino acids: CASSASGTSGGEHTYEQYF.

V gene TRBV10-3 combines with J gene TRBJ1-4; D is unclear. The V gene's germline CDR1 is ENHRY and CDR2 SYGVKD. Trimming stripped 7 bases from V and 2 bases from J, with 8 bases between. The CDR3 totals 13 residues. In nucleotides, the CDR3 is TGTGCCATCAAGAGCGGCACTAATGAAAAACTGTTTTTT. Protein product: CAIKSGTNEKLFF.

The chain uses TRBV5-5 and TRBJ2-5; a possible D gene is TRBD1 (6 bases). The germline V and J ends were trimmed by 0 bases and 4 bases, with 13 bases remaining between them. The germline CDR1 and CDR2 sequences are SGHKS and YYEKEE (reference sequence). The CDR3 covers 15 residues. The CDR3 protein is CASSLGGLGGETQYF. The CDR3 bases are TGTGCCAGCAGCTTGGGTGGGCTAGGGGGAGAGACCCAGTACTTC.

This chain connects TRBV18 to TRBJ2-3, with 7 bases that match TRBD2. This CDR3 has 15 residues. Germline CDR1 reads KGHSH; CDR2 reads LQKENI. V was pared by 6 bases and J by 3 bases, with 9 bases of the junction left unmatched. CDR3 region: CASSPLAAQTDTQYF. The CDR3 DNA reads as TGTGCCAGCTCTCCCCTAGCGGCCCAAACAGATACGCAGTATTTT. Together with reference TRBV18 and TRBJ2-3, the CDR3 gives the full variable domain: NAGVMQNPRHLVRRRGQEARLRCSPMKGHSHVYWYRQLPEEGLKFMVYLQKENIIDESGMPKERFSAEFPKEGPSILRIQQVVRGDSAAYFCASSPLAAQTDTQYFGPGTRLTVL.

As DNA, the CDR3 is TGTGCCAGTAGTTCGACAGGGGATCGGCCCCAGCATTTT. It codes for CASSSTGDRPQHF. The V gene is TRBV19, the J gene TRBJ1-5; 8 nucleotides align to TRBD1. CDR1 and CDR2 from the germline V gene are LNHDA and SQIVND (reference sequence). The trim removed 5 bases at V and 9 bases at J, leaving 6 bases unmatched. This CDR3 region has 13 residues.

This clone has more than one count but fewer than ten. The chain couples TRBV18 to TRBJ2-3, with 7 nucleotides matching TRBD2. The CDR3 totals 16 residues. V dropped 3 bases and J dropped 0; count of bases not matched to a gene: 6. Germline CDR1 reads KGHSH; CDR2 reads LQKENI. As DNA, the CDR3 is TGTGCCAGCTCACCGTTCAGCGGGACTAGCACAGATACGCAGTATTTT. Residues: CASSPFSGTSTDTQYF.

J is TRBJ2-1 and V is TRBV11-2; 10 bases are a match to TRBD2. This CDR3 has 14 residues. Trimming took 1 base from V and 12 from J; bases not matched to a gene: 6. Germline-derived CDR1 and CDR2 are SGHAT and FQNNGV. The CDR3 loop is CASSLGLAGDWQFF. The CDR3 region has the DNA TGTGCCAGCAGCTTAGGCCTAGCGGGAGACTGGCAGTTCTTC.

The V gene is TRBV7-8, the J gene TRBJ1-3; D not resolved. This CDR3 is built from 13 residues. The V gene's germline CDR1 is SGHVS and CDR2 FQNEAQ. The V and J ends lost 2 bases and 3 bases respectively, with 5 bases between them. CDR3 sequence reads: CASSLPGGNTIYF. CDR3 sequence (DNA): TGTGCCAGCAGCTTACCGGGTGGAAACACCATATATTTT.

This rearrangement joins TRBV27 to TRBJ2-5, with D maybe TRBD2 (7 bases). Deletions cut 4 bases from V and 5 bases from J, with 26 bases between. The CDR3 runs to 18 residues. The germline V gene has CDR1 MNHEY and CDR2 SMNVEV (reference sequence). The CDR3 bases are TGTGCCAGCAGTTCGCCGAACAGGGCGGGCGGGAGTTTCGAGACCCAGTACTTC. Protein sequence: CASSSPNRAGGSFETQYF.

The chain couples TRBV15 to TRBJ1-1; TRBD1 agrees at 7 bases. Unmatched junction bases numbered 5, after V lost 0 bases and J lost 4 bases. The CDR3 loop spans 15 amino acids. The V gene's germline CDR1 is LNHNV and CDR2 YYDKDF (reference sequence). CDR3: CATSRDRAGGTEAFF. Here the CDR3 DNA reads TGTGCCACCAGCAGAGATCGGGCAGGGGGCACTGAAGCTTTCTTT. Supplemented by reference TRBV15 and TRBJ1-1, the full variable domain reads DAMVIQNPRYQVTQFGKPVTLSCSQTLNHNVMYWYQQKSSQAPKLLFHYYDKDFNNEADTPDNFQSRRPNTSFCFLDIRSPGLGDTAMYLCATSRDRAGGTEAFFGQGTRLTVV.

V is TRBV5-1 and J is TRBJ2-4; weak D call: TRBD1 (7 bases). The CDR3 totals 16 residues. With 4 bases removed from V and 1 base from J, the gap between germline ends came to 15 bases. Looked up from germline, CDR1 is SGHRS and CDR2 is YFSETQ. The CDR3 region has the DNA TGCGCCAGCAGCGGAGGGGACAGTATCGCCAAAAACATTCAGTACTTC. This gives the protein CASSGGDSIAKNIQYF.

This chain joins TRBV5-4 and TRBJ2-7, with D unclear. The CDR3 runs 12 residues. The V end was cut by 0 bases, the J end by 3 bases, with 4 bases between. Germline V gene lookup returns CDR1 SGHNT and CDR2 YYREEE (reference sequence). The CDR3 bases are TGTGCCAGCAGCTTGGACGGCTACGAGCAGTACTTC. Amino acids: CASSLDGYEQYF.

As to this clone: Other DNA sequences in the sample encode the same CDR3. The chain couples TRBV29-1 to TRBJ2-5; TRBD1 aligns across 7 bases. V trimming: 0 bases; J trimming: 4 bases; junction bases outside the gene matches: 8. This CDR3 contains 15 residues. The germline gives CDR1 SQVTM, CDR2 ANQGSEA. The CDR3 nucleotides read TGCAGCGTTGAAGACGGCAGGGGGAGAGCAGAGACCCAGTACTTC. As protein: CSVEDGRGRAETQYF.

The J gene is TRBJ2-2, the V gene TRBV6-1; D possibly corresponds to TRBD2 (5 bases). The CDR3 runs to 16 residues. Trimming removed 5 bases from V and 0 bases from J, with 13 bases in between. CDR1 MNHNS and CDR2 SASEGT come from the germline V gene. The CDR3 DNA is TGTGCCAGCAGTAAAGGACTCGGGGCGAACACCGGGGAGCTGTTTTTT. Its translation is CASSKGLGANTGELFF.

This sequence joins TRBV5-1 and TRBJ2-2; D perhaps matches TRBD2 (6 bases). The V end lost 0 bases, the J end lost 4 bases, and 10 bases lay between the germline ends. This CDR3 spans 15 amino acids. Germline CDR1 SGHRS, CDR2 YFSETQ. CDR3 coding DNA: TGCGCCAGCAGCTTGGGCGGGGTAGGCACCGGGGAGCTGTTTTTT. This gives the protein CASSLGGVGTGELFF. Using reference TRBV5-1 and TRBJ2-2 for the parts outside the CDR3, the full variable domain is KAGVTQTPRYLIKTRGQQVTLSCSPISGHRSVSWYQQTPGQGLQFLFEYFSETQRNKGNFPGRFSGRQFSNSRSEMNVSTLELGDSALYLCASSLGGVGTGELFFGEGSRLTVL.

The chain links TRBV19 to TRBJ1-2, with D unresolved. The germline CDR1 and CDR2 sequences are LNHDA and SQIVND (reference sequence). This CDR3 region has 13 residues. V was pared by 5 bases and J by 2 bases, with 9 bases between. CDR3 amino acids: CASSPDGNYGYTF. DNA of the CDR3: TGTGCCAGTAGTCCAGACGGGAACTATGGCTACACCTTC. The variable domain in full, with the rest retrieved from reference TRBV19 and TRBJ1-2, is DGGITQSPKYLFRKEGQNVTLSCEQNLNHDAMYWYRQDPGQGLRLIYYSQIVNDFQKGDIAEGYSVSREKKESFPLTVTSAQKNPTAFYLCASSPDGNYGYTFGSGTRLTVV.

This clone was seen a handful of times. The gene calls are TRBV2 and TRBJ1-2, with TRBD1 as a possible D gene (6 bases). With 2 bases removed from V and 4 bases from J, the gap between germline ends came to 14 bases. Germline-derived CDR1 and CDR2 are SNHLY and FYNNEI. There are 15 residues in the CDR3. The CDR3 loop reads CASSENPGARYGYTF. In nucleotides, the CDR3 is TGTGCCAGCAGTGAAAACCCAGGGGCCCGCTATGGCTACACCTTC.

The chain recombines TRBV29-1 with TRBJ1-2, with a weak D call TRBD1 (6 bases). V shed 2 bases and J shed 4 bases, with 11 bases lying between them. There are 13 residues in the CDR3. The V gene's germline CDR1 is SQVTM and CDR2 ANQGSEA. For the CDR3, the DNA is TGCAGCGTTGAACAGGGGTCCCCCTATGGCTACACCTTC. It encodes CSVEQGSPYGYTF.

The chain employs TRBV4-2 and TRBJ1-1, with D unclear. The CDR3 runs 13 residues. Trimming removed 2 bases at V and 9 bases at J, with 13 bases between. From germline, CDR1 is LGHNA and CDR2 YNFKEQ. This CDR3 reads CASSQITGSKAFF. CDR3 DNA sequence: TGTGCCAGCAGCCAAATAACTGGGAGTAAAGCTTTCTTT.

This rearrangement joins TRBV5-1 to TRBJ1-3; possible D gene TRBD1, 5 bases. The germline V gene has CDR1 SGHRS and CDR2 YFSETQ. This CDR3 contains 14 residues. Between the trimmed V and J ends, which lost 5 bases and 0 bases, there was a span of 9 bases. The CDR3 DNA reads as TGCGCCAGCAGGCGGGACGGCTCTGGAAACACCATATATTTT. Its protein is CASRRDGSGNTIYF.

This chain links TRBV5-1 with TRBJ2-1, with 7 bases lining up with TRBD1. This CDR3 has 14 residues. J gave up 12 bases and V 2 bases, and 11 bases lay outside the gene matches. Germline CDR1 SGHRS, CDR2 YFSETQ. The CDR3 bases are TGCGCCAGCAGCTTTGACAGGGTAGGGAAGGGGCAGTTCTTC. Residues: CASSFDRVGKGQFF.

This chain connects TRBV7-8 to TRBJ2-5; no firm D call. The CDR3 loop spans 10 amino acids. Trimming removed 5 bases at V and 7 bases at J, with 5 bases between. The germline V gene has CDR1 SGHVS and CDR2 FQNEAQ. The CDR3 DNA sequence: TGTGCCAGCAGCCAATCGACCCAGTACTTC. It codes for CASSQSTQYF.

The gene calls are TRBV5-8 and TRBJ1-1, with 7 bases lining up with TRBD1. V shed 4 bases and J 4 bases; nucleotides not matched to a gene: 10. Germline loops: CDR1 SGHTS, CDR2 YDEGEE. The CDR3 totals 15 residues. CDR3 protein: CASSPRTGATTEAFF. The CDR3 DNA reads as TGTGCCAGCAGCCCCAGGACAGGCGCAACCACTGAAGCTTTCTTT.

This chain joins TRBV5-4 and TRBJ2-3, with D possibly matching TRBD1 (5 bases). The V and J ends lost 0 bases and 1 base respectively, with 9 bases between them. The germline V gene encodes CDR1 SGHNT and CDR2 YYREEE (reference sequence). There are 15 residues in the CDR3. For the CDR3, the DNA is TGTGCCAGCAGCTTGGCCCTAGGGGGCACAGATACGCAGTATTTT. Its translation: CASSLALGGTDTQYF. The whole variable domain, filled in from reference TRBV5-4 and TRBJ2-3, reads ETGVTQSPTHLIKTRGQQVTLRCSSQSGHNTVSWYQQALGQGPQFIFQYYREEENGRGNFPPRFSGLQFPNYSSELNVNALELDDSALYLCASSLALGGTDTQYFGPGTRLTVL.

The chain links TRBV5-6 to TRBJ2-1, with TRBD2 identical over 7 bases. With V trimmed by 1 base and J by 6 bases, 7 bases remained unmatched. From germline, CDR1 is SGHDT and CDR2 YYEEEE. The CDR3 extends over 15 amino acids. CDR3 in DNA: TGTGCCAGCAGCTTGCGGGGGGTGGTTATCAATGAGCAGTTCTTC. Translation: CASSLRGVVINEQFF. Filled out from reference TRBV5-6 and TRBJ2-1, the complete variable domain reads DAGVTQSPTHLIKTRGQQVTLRCSPKSGHDTVSWYQQALGQGPQFIFQYYEEEERQRGNFPDRFSGHQFPNYSSELNVNALLLGDSALYLCASSLRGVVINEQFFGPGTRLTVL.